This TCR beta chain was obtained from a study of T cell changes during pregnancy in multiple sclerosis. The repertoire was sequenced with immunoSEQ multiplex PCR; TCRdb's copy has only in-frame clones and lacks some. This sample has some 120,000 clones, with approximately 93% found just once. The germline gives CDR1 SGHTS, CDR2 YDEGEE. Trimming removed 4 bases from V and 6 bases from J, with 26 bases in between. The CDR3 runs to 18 residues. The source is a female donor with multiple sclerosis, enrolled in a pregnancy study. The sample in question was peripheral blood, obtained before pregnancy. The gene calls are TRBV5-8 and TRBJ2-1, with D perhaps matching TRBD2 (7 bases). CDR3 region: CASSPSYGGPYGSNEQFF. The CDR3 coding sequence is TGTGCCAGCAGCCCGTCTTACGGGGGGCCCTATGGTAGCAATGAGCAGTTCTTC.